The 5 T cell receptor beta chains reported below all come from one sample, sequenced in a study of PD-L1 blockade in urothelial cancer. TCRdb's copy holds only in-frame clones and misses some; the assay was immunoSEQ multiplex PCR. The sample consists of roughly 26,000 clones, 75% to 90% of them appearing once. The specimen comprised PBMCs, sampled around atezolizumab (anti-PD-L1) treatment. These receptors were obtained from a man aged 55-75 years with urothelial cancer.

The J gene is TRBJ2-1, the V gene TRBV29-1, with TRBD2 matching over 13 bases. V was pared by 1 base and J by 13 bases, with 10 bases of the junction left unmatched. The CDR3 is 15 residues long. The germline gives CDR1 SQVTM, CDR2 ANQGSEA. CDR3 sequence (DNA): TGCAGCGTTGAAGGGGCACTAGCGGGAGGGCGGGAACAGTTCTTC. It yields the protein CSVEGALAGGREQFF.

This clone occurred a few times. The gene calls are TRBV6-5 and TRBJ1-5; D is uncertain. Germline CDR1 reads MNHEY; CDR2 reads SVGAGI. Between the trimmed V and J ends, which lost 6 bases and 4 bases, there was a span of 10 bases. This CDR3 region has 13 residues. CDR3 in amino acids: CASRQARNQPQHF. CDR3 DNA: TGTGCCAGCAGGCAGGCAAGAAATCAGCCCCAGCATTTT.

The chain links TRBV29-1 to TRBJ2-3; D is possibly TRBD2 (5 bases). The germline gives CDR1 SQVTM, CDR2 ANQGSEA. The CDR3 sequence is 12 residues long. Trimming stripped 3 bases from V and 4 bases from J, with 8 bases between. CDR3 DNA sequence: TGCAGCGTTGAGGGGAGATCAGATACGCAGTATTTT. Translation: CSVEGRSDTQYF.

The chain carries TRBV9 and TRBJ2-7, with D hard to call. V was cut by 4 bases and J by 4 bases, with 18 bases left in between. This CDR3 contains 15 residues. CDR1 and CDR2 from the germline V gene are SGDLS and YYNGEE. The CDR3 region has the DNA TGTGCCAGCAGCCCGAGAGAGGCGTCCAATTACGAGCAGTACTTC. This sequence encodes CASSPREASNYEQYF. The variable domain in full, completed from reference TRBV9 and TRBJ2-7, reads DSGVTQTPKHLITATGQRVTLRCSPRSGDLSVYWYQQSLDQGLQFLIQYYNGEERAKGNILERFSAQQFPDLHSELNLSSLELGDSALYFCASSPREASNYEQYFGPGTRLTVT.

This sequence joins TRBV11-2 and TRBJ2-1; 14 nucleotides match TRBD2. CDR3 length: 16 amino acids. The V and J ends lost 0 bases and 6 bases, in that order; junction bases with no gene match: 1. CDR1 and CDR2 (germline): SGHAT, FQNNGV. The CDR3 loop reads CASSLETSGRANEQFF. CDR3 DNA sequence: TGTGCCAGCAGCTTAGAGACTAGCGGGAGGGCCAATGAGCAGTTCTTC.